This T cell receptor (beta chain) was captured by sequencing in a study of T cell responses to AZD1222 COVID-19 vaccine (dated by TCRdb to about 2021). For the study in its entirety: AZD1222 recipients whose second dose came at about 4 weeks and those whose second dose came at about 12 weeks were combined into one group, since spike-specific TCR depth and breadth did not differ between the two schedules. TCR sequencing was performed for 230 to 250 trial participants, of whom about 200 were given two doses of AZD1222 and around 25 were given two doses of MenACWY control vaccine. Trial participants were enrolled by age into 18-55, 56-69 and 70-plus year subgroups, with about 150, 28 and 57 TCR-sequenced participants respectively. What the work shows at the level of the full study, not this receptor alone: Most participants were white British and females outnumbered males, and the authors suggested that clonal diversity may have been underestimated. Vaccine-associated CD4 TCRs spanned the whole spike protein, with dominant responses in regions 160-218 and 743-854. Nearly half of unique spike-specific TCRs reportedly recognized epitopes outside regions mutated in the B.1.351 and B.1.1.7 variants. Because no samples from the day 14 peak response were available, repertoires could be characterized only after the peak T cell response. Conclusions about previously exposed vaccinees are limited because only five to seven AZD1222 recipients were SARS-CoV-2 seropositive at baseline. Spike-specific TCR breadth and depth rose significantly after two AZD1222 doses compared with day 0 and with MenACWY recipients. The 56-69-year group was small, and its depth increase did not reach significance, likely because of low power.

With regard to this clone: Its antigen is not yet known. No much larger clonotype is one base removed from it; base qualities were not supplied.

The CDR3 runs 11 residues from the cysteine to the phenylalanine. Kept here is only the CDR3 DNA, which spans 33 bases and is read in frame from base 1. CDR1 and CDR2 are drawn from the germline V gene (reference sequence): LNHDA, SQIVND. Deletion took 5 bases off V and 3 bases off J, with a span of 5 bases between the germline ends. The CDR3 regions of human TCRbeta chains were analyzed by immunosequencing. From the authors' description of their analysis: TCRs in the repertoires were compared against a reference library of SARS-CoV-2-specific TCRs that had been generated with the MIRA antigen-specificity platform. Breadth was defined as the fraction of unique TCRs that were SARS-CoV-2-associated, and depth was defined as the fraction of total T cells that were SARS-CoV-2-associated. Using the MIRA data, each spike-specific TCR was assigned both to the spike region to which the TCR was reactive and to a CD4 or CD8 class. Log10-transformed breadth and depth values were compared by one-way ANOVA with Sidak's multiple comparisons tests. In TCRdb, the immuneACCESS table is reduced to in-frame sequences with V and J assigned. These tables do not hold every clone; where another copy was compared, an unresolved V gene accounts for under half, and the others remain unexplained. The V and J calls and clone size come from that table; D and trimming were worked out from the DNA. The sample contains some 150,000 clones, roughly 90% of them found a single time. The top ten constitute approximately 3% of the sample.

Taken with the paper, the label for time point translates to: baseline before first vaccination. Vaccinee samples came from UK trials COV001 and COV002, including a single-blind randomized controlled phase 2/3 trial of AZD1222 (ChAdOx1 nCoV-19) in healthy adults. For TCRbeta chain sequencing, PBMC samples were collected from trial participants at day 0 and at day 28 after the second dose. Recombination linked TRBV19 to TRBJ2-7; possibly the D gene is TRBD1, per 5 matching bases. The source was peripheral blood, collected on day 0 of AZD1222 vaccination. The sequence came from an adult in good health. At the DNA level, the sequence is TGTGCCAGTAGTGACAGCTACGAGCAGTACTTC. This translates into CASSDSYEQYF.